This T cell receptor (beta chain) was identified during a study of T cell responses to AZD1222 COVID-19 vaccine. Study outcomes and limitations: Baseline serostatus was positive in only a handful of AZD1222 recipients.

Assay: immunoSEQ multiplex PCR; the TCRdb copy retains only in-frame clones and omits some. The table records about 77,000 clones, 92% of them present only once. Second-dose intervals of approximately 4 or approximately 12 weeks were pooled. Comment on this clone: Its antigen is not known.

The CDR3 loop spans 13 amino acids. V was trimmed by 7 bases and J by 2 bases, leaving 11 bases between them. The germline V gene encodes CDR1 ENHRY and CDR2 SYGVKD. The V and J genes are TRBV10-3 and TRBJ1-1, with a possible D match to TRBD1 (6 bases). This material consisted of peripheral blood, taken 28 days after the second AZD1222 dose. The receptor comes from an adult who received the AZD1222 COVID-19 vaccine. The DNA for the CDR3 is TGTGCCATCACGCAGGGGCTAAACACTGAAGCTTTCTTT. Protein product: CAITQGLNTEAFF.